Presented here are 10 T cell receptor beta chains from one specimen sequenced in a study of cytomegalovirus exposure and HLA in healthy donors. Primers included in the PCR were 60 Vbeta and 13 Jbeta primers. The method was immunoSEQ multiplex PCR; TCRdb's version includes in-frame clones alone and lacks a portion of them. The table lists roughly 40,000 clones, 50% of them singletons. Sequenced input: PBMCs. The receptors were sampled from a human donor in good health.

This chain links TRBV7-2 with TRBJ2-5; D ambiguous. V gave up 5 bases and J gave up 5 bases, with 15 bases separating them. CDR1 and CDR2 from the germline V gene are SGHTA and FQGNSA. The CDR3 totals 14 residues. The CDR3 DNA is TGTGCCAGCAGCCCCACGTTTTCCCGGGAGACCCAGTACTTC. This translates into CASSPTFSRETQYF.

V usage is TRBV5-5 and J usage is TRBJ1-1; 11 bases fit TRBD1. The junction had 15 bases not matched to a gene; V was cut back by 4 bases and J by 7 bases. This CDR3 has 17 amino acids. The germline CDR1 and CDR2 sequences are SGHKS and YYEKEE (reference sequence). The CDR3 DNA sequence: TGTGCCAGCAGCCTGTTGCCCCAAAGGACAGGGGGCCTTGAAGCTTTCTTT. It is translated as CASSLLPQRTGGLEAFF.

The chain employs TRBV9 and TRBJ2-3; no firm D call. The germline V and J ends were trimmed by 4 bases and 6 bases, with 12 bases remaining between them. Germline values: CDR1 SGDLS, CDR2 YYNGEE. The CDR3 contains 13 residues. The CDR3 sequence: CASSLLSVDTQYF. CDR3 nucleotide sequence: TGTGCCAGCAGCCTTCTGTCAGTGGATACGCAGTATTTT.

The V and J genes are TRBV4-3 and TRBJ2-1, with 8 bases matching TRBD1. The V and J ends lost 1 base and 6 bases, in that order; junction bases with no gene match: 8. This CDR3 has 16 residues. Germline values: CDR1 LGHNA, CDR2 YSLEER. In nucleotides, the CDR3 is TGCGCCAGCAGCCAAGGAGGGGGAACAGGGGGCAATGAGCAGTTCTTC. This codes for CASSQGGGTGGNEQFF.

The V gene is TRBV7-2, the J gene TRBJ1-2, with 8 bases fitting TRBD1. The germline CDR1 and CDR2 sequences are SGHTA and FQGNSA. Trimming cost V 5 bases and J 6 bases; bases outside gene matches: 5. This CDR3 has 13 amino acids. Written as DNA, the CDR3 is TGTGCCAGCAGCCTGGACAGGGTGGATGGCTACACCTTC. Translated, it gives CASSLDRVDGYTF. The complete variable domain, with remaining parts taken from reference TRBV7-2 and TRBJ1-2, reads GAGVSQSPSNKVTEKGKDVELRCDPISGHTALYWYRQSLGQGLEFLIYFQGNSAPDKSGLPSDRFSAERTGGSVSTLTIQRTQQEDSAVYLCASSLDRVDGYTFGSGTRLTVV.

The gene calls are TRBV29-1 and TRBJ1-1; maybe TRBD1 (6 bases). V was pared by 4 bases and J by 3 bases, with 15 bases between. The CDR3 is made up of 14 amino acids. Germline loops: CDR1 SQVTM, CDR2 ANQGSEA. The CDR3 DNA reads as TGCAGCGTTGCGGGGGGCGGAGGGTACACTGAAGCTTTCTTT. This codes for CSVAGGGGYTEAFF.

This clone was found a few times. The chain employs TRBV5-1 and TRBJ2-3; TRBD2 aligns across 15 bases. The germline V gene has CDR1 SGHRS and CDR2 YFSETQ. The ends lost 4 bases at V and 3 bases at J; junction bases unmatched: 3. The CDR3 has 16 amino acids. The CDR3 DNA reads TGCGCCAGCAGCCCCGGGACTAGCGGGAGGACAGATACGCAGTATTTT. It encodes CASSPGTSGRTDTQYF. Based on the CDR3 plus reference TRBV5-1 and TRBJ2-3, the full variable domain is KAGVTQTPRYLIKTRGQQVTLSCSPISGHRSVSWYQQTPGQGLQFLFEYFSETQRNKGNFPGRFSGRQFSNSRSEMNVSTLELGDSALYLCASSPGTSGRTDTQYFGPGTRLTVL.

This clone was counted between two and nine times. The V call is TRBV19, the J call TRBJ1-2, with 7 bases aligning to TRBD1. Trimming removed 7 bases from V and 5 bases from J; junction bases left unmatched: 16. CDR1 and CDR2 (germline): LNHDA, SQIVND (reference sequence). The CDR3 runs 16 residues. The CDR3 region has the DNA TGTGCCAGTACCTCTAAGCCCGACAGGGTTGGTTATGGCTACACCTTC. Its protein product is CASTSKPDRVGYGYTF.

This chain uses TRBV18 with TRBJ2-1; the D gene is possibly TRBD1 (5 bases). V gave up 3 bases and J gave up 5 bases, with 8 bases separating them. The germline V gene encodes CDR1 KGHSH and CDR2 LQKENI. The CDR3 spans 13 residues. The CDR3, as DNA: TGTGCCAGCTCACCGGACACGAACAATGAGCAGTTCTTC. It specifies CASSPDTNNEQFF. The variable domain in full, completed from reference TRBV18 and TRBJ2-1, reads NAGVMQNPRHLVRRRGQEARLRCSPMKGHSHVYWYRQLPEEGLKFMVYLQKENIIDESGMPKERFSAEFPKEGPSILRIQQVVRGDSAAYFCASSPDTNNEQFFGPGTRLTVL.

The V call is TRBV19, the J call TRBJ1-2; weak D call: TRBD1 (6 bases). V lost 3 bases and J 6 bases, leaving 11 bases between the germline ends. Per germline, CDR1 LNHDA and CDR2 SQIVND (reference sequence). This CDR3 spans 13 amino acids. The CDR3 nucleotides read TGTGCCAGTAGTATCCAGGGGAAAGATGGCTACACCTTC. This encodes CASSIQGKDGYTF.